This record covers a single T cell receptor (beta chain). The data belong to a study of control samples from healthy donors and cancer patients. This CDR3 spans 18 amino acids. CDR1 is LNHNV, CDR2 YYDKDF, per germline (reference sequence). Trimming removed 3 bases from V and 0 bases from J, with 18 bases in between. Generated by immunoSEQ multiplex PCR, the TCRdb table keeps only in-frame clones and is missing some. The sample consists of roughly 130,000 clones, 75% to 95% of them appearing once. This chain joins TRBV15 and TRBJ1-3, with a tentative D call TRBD1 (6 bases). Sequencing was done on a sample of blood. This clonotype was obtained from a man aged 18-30 years in good health. The CDR3 DNA reads as TGTGCCACCAGCAGGGTGCCCATTCAGGGGAACTCTGGAAACACCATATATTTT. It yields the protein CATSRVPIQGNSGNTIYF. Full variable domain (outside the CDR3, taken from reference TRBV15 and TRBJ1-3): DAMVIQNPRYQVTQFGKPVTLSCSQTLNHNVMYWYQQKSSQAPKLLFHYYDKDFNNEADTPDNFQSRRPNTSFCFLDIRSPGLGDTAMYLCATSRVPIQGNSGNTIYFGEGSWLTVV.